This entry describes one TCR beta chain. Antigen: not known. The sample is drawn from a study of vaccination effects on CD4 cells after COVID-19. Whole-study results and caveats: There was marked clonal contraction among infection- and vaccine-induced clones late after vaccination. Only a single clone (1 of 255 vaccine-induced clones in healthy vaccinees) cross-reacted with common cold coronaviruses.

Repertoires were generated with immunoSEQ multiplex PCR, while TCRdb's copy carries only in-frame clones and drops some. The sample lists tens of thousands of clones, approximately 70% occurring once. Isolation of CD4+ T cells took place after about nine days of culture. Each person got two doses of an mRNA SARS-CoV-2 vaccine, BNT162b2 or mRNA-1273. Vaccine recipients, nucleocapsid antibody negative, had no prior SARS-CoV-2 infection. Half the medium was replaced with IL-2 medium on days 3 and 7. Trimming pared 1 base from V and 5 bases from J, leaving 20 bases between. Germline V CDR1 and CDR2: KGHSH, LQKENI. The CDR3 sequence is 17 residues long.

The TCR sequence derives from a human donor who received a COVID-19 vaccine. Sequencing was performed on CD4+ T cells from PBMCs cultured without peptide, taken after COVID-19 vaccination. The chain is built from TRBV18 and TRBJ1-1; possible D gene TRBD1, 5 bases. The CDR3 DNA reads TGTGCCAGCTCACCACTTCCTGCCCTTAGGGGTGAAACTGAAGCTTTCTTT. It yields the protein CASSPLPALRGETEAFF. Full variable domain (outside the CDR3, taken from reference TRBV18 and TRBJ1-1): NAGVMQNPRHLVRRRGQEARLRCSPMKGHSHVYWYRQLPEEGLKFMVYLQKENIIDESGMPKERFSAEFPKEGPSILRIQQVVRGDSAAYFCASSPLPALRGETEAFFGQGTRLTVV.